Below, 15 T cell receptor beta chains from the same sample are listed, as sequenced in a study of cytomegalovirus exposure and HLA in healthy donors. PCR used 60 Vbeta primers and 13 Jbeta primers. Libraries were prepared by immunoSEQ multiplex PCR; TCRdb keeps only in-frame clonotypes and omits some of them. The sample has under 200,000 clones, 84% seen once. Input material: PBMCs. These receptors were taken from a man aged 25 to 45 in good health and CMV-seronegative.

The CDR3 DNA reads as TGCGCCAGCAGCTTTGACAGTTATCAGCCCCAGCATTTT. This gives the protein CASSFDSYQPQHF. This chain joins TRBV5-1 and TRBJ1-5; D is possibly TRBD1 (5 bases). CDR1 is SGHRS, CDR2 YFSETQ, per germline. The V end lost 2 bases, the J end lost 5 bases, and 8 bases lay between the germline ends. CDR3 length: 13 amino acids.

In this sample, this clone turned up a few times. This chain connects TRBV28 to TRBJ2-6, with D maybe TRBD1 (5 bases). The V end lost 7 bases, the J end lost 4 bases, and 14 bases lay between the germline ends. Per germline, CDR1 MDHEN and CDR2 SYDVKM. The CDR3 spans 15 residues. CDR3 in amino acids: CASTKGDSGANVLTF. The DNA for the CDR3 is TGTGCCAGCACCAAAGGGGATTCCGGGGCCAACGTCCTGACTTTC.

This clone was detected once. J is TRBJ2-5 and V is TRBV5-1; no firm D call. The end of the DNA aligns better with TRBJ2-7, so the J call may be wrong. CDR3 size: 12 residues. Germline V gene lookup returns CDR1 SGHRS and CDR2 YFSETQ. DNA for the CDR3: TGCGCCAGTGGCTCGCAGGCCTACGAGCAGTACTTC. This translates into CASGSQAYEQYF.

V and J are TRBV28 and TRBJ2-7; TRBD1 matches 7 bases. There are 16 residues in the CDR3. Germline CDR1 MDHEN, CDR2 SYDVKM. V was pared by 6 bases and J by 0 bases, with 11 bases of the junction left unmatched. The CDR3 loop reads CASRSLGTEVSYEQYF. CDR3 in DNA: TGTGCCAGCAGATCTCTCGGGACAGAAGTCTCCTACGAGCAGTACTTC.

The chain links TRBV18 to TRBJ1-2; possibly TRBD1 for D (5 bases). There are 14 residues in the CDR3. Germline loops: CDR1 KGHSH, CDR2 LQKENI. V lost 0 bases and J 4 bases, leaving 9 bases between the germline ends. The CDR3 DNA is TGTGCCAGCTCACCACCTCAGGGTTTCTATGGCTACACCTTC. Protein sequence: CASSPPQGFYGYTF. Full variable domain (missing parts from reference TRBV18 and TRBJ1-2): NAGVMQNPRHLVRRRGQEARLRCSPMKGHSHVYWYRQLPEEGLKFMVYLQKENIIDESGMPKERFSAEFPKEGPSILRIQQVVRGDSAAYFCASSPPQGFYGYTFGSGTRLTVV.

The V gene is TRBV2, the J gene TRBJ1-2, with a tentative D call TRBD1 (5 bases). CDR1 is SNHLY and CDR2 is FYNNEI in the germline V gene. The CDR3 spans 15 residues. Trimming pared 1 base from V and 5 bases from J, leaving 14 bases between. The CDR3: CASSEVRQGPYGYTF. In nucleotides, the CDR3 is TGTGCCAGCAGTGAAGTACGGCAGGGTCCATATGGCTACACCTTC. The full variable domain, with the rest looked up from reference TRBV2 and TRBJ1-2, is EPEVTQTPSHQVTQMGQEVILRCVPISNHLYFYWYRQILGQKVEFLVSFYNNEISEKSEIFDDQFSVERPDGSNFTLKIRSTKLEDSAMYFCASSEVRQGPYGYTFGSGTRLTVV.

The chain has TRBV19 and TRBJ1-5, with 8 bases lining up with TRBD1. The CDR3 contains 16 residues. Germline values: CDR1 LNHDA, CDR2 SQIVND (reference sequence). V lost 8 bases, J lost 1 base, and 10 bases stayed unmatched. The CDR3 DNA reads TGTGCCAGTTACGGACAGGGTAAGGGGAGCAATCAGCCCCAGCATTTT. Its protein is CASYGQGKGSNQPQHF.

The chain couples TRBV6-1 to TRBJ2-5, with 7 bases identical to TRBD1. The end of the DNA aligns better with TRBJ2-7, so the J call may be wrong. Germline-derived CDR1 and CDR2 are MNHNS and SASEGT. This CDR3 comprises 13 residues. The CDR3 DNA reads TGTGCCAGCAGCTCGGGACAGCTCTACGAGCAGTACTTC. Its translation: CASSSGQLYEQYF.

V and J are TRBV5-1 and TRBJ2-1; 7 bases align to TRBD1. V shed 2 bases, J shed 7 bases, and the junction held 3 bases outside the gene matches. Looked up from germline, CDR1 is SGHRS and CDR2 is YFSETQ. The CDR3 length is 13 residues. For the CDR3, the DNA is TGCGCCAGCAGCTTAGAGGGGGCAAATGAGCAGTTCTTC. Translation: CASSLEGANEQFF.

This clone came up a few times. The chain joins TRBV6-6 to TRBJ2-7, with 13 bases lining up with TRBD2. The V gene's germline CDR1 is MNHNY and CDR2 SVGAGI (reference sequence). The J segment lost 6 bases and the V segment lost 2 bases, leaving 4 bases of the junction unmatched. The CDR3 spans 15 residues. The DNA of the CDR3 is TGTGCCAGCAGTTACGGGACTAGCGGGATCCTCGAGCAGTACTTC. Translated: CASSYGTSGILEQYF.

J is TRBJ2-7 and V is TRBV19; 7 bases are shared with TRBD1. The CDR3 totals 11 residues. Germline lookup yields CDR1 LNHDA and CDR2 SQIVND (reference sequence). Trimming cost V 3 bases and J 9 bases; bases outside gene matches: 2. CDR3 protein: CASSIGDRQYF. The CDR3 coding sequence is TGTGCCAGTAGTATTGGGGACAGGCAGTACTTC. Drawing the rest from reference TRBV19 and TRBJ2-7, the complete variable domain is DGGITQSPKYLFRKEGQNVTLSCEQNLNHDAMYWYRQDPGQGLRLIYYSQIVNDFQKGDIAEGYSVSREKKESFPLTVTSAQKNPTAFYLCASSIGDRQYFGPGTRLTVT.

V is TRBV4-1 and J is TRBJ1-2; D gene unclear. The V gene lost 1 base and the J gene lost 6 bases, with 21 bases spanning the gap. The CDR3 is 17 amino acids. Germline CDR1 MGHRA, CDR2 YSYEKL. The CDR3 DNA reads as TGCGCCAGCAGCCAAGTAGATTTGGGCCTAGCCTCACATGGCTACACCTTC. This encodes CASSQVDLGLASHGYTF.

This clone was detected once. The chain links TRBV2 to TRBJ1-1; D uncertain. Germline loops: CDR1 SNHLY, CDR2 FYNNEI. The germline V and J ends were trimmed by 4 bases and 1 base, with 7 bases remaining between them. This CDR3 is built from 13 residues. This CDR3 reads CASSVNGNTEAFF. The CDR3 DNA follows: TGTGCCAGCAGTGTAAACGGGAACACTGAAGCTTTCTTT.

The chain has TRBV6-1 and TRBJ2-5; 9 bases fit TRBD1. V lost 6 bases to trimming and J lost 5 bases; unmatched junction nucleotides: 7. The CDR3 has 14 amino acids. CDR1 and CDR2 from the germline V gene are MNHNS and SASEGT. CDR3 DNA: TGTGCCAGCAGAAGGGACAGGGAGAGGGAGACCCAGTACTTC. It translates to CASRRDRERETQYF.

The chain employs TRBV7-3 and TRBJ2-5, with 10 bases identical to TRBD2. Germline values: CDR1 SGHTA, CDR2 FQGTGA. V was pared by 3 bases and J by 7 bases, with 8 bases of the junction left unmatched. The CDR3 covers 15 residues. Here the CDR3 DNA reads TGTGCCAGCAGCTTCGGACTAGCGGACTGGGGGACCCAGTACTTC. It specifies CASSFGLADWGTQYF.